This entry is about one TCR beta chain. These data are taken from a study of metastatic and nonmetastatic thyroid tumors. MiXCR reprocessed the PCR reads for TCRdb. Here the sample spans more than 15,000 clones, 26% being singletons. Germline CDR1 is DFQATT and CDR2 is SNEGSKA (reference sequence). This CDR3 region has 15 residues. The ends were cut back, 0 bases at V and 7 bases at J, with 18 bases in the middle. All patients reached thyroid surgery having received no treatment beforehand. The specimen was tumor tissue. This sequence joins TRBV20-1 and TRBJ1-2; D perhaps matches TRBD1 (6 bases). The TCR was taken from a female donor with papillary thyroid cancer or a benign thyroid nodule (not recorded which). Some clones in this sample may be carry-over from other donors' samples. The CDR3 sequence: CSARDAWGGASGYTF. The CDR3 DNA reads as TGCAGTGCTAGAGATGCATGGGGGGGCGCGTCTGGCTACACCTTC.